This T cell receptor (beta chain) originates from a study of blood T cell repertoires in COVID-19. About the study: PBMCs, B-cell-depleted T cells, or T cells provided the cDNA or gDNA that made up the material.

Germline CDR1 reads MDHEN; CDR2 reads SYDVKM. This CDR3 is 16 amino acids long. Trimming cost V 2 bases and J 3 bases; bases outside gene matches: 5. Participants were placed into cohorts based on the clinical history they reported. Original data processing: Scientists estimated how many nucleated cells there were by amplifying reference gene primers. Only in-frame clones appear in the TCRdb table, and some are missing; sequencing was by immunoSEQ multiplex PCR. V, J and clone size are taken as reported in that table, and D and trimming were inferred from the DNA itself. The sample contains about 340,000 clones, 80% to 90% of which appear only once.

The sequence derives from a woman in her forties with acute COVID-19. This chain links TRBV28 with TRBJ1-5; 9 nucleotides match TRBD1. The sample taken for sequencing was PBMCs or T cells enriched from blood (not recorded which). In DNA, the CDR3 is TGTGCCAGCAGTTTACCGGGACAGGGTTTCAATCAGCCCCAGCATTTT. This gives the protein CASSLPGQGFNQPQHF.